This T cell receptor (beta chain) was identified in a study of T cell responses to AZD1222 COVID-19 vaccine. Using immunoSEQ multiplex PCR, the repertoire was profiled, and TCRdb retains in-frame clones only, with some absent. This repertoire shows about 97,000 clones, 70% to 90% found once; its top ten account for 10%. V lost 0 bases to trimming and J lost 5 bases, with 9 bases between them. This CDR3 contains 15 residues. Germline lookup yields CDR1 SGDLS and CDR2 YYNGEE. Sample: peripheral blood, taken 28 days after the second AZD1222 dose. The source is an adult who received the AZD1222 COVID-19 vaccine. This chain uses TRBV9 with TRBJ1-6, with D uncertain. The CDR3 reads CASSVGTSNNSPLHF. The DNA for the CDR3 is TGTGCCAGCAGCGTAGGTACGTCGAATAATTCACCCCTCCACTTT.